This record covers a single TCR beta chain. Its antigen remains unknown. The sample belongs to a study of cytomegalovirus exposure and HLA in healthy donors. The V and J ends lost 9 bases and 3 bases respectively, with 15 bases between them. Germline CDR1 reads MDHEN; CDR2 reads SYDVKM. The CDR3 spans 13 residues. Assay used: immunoSEQ multiplex PCR; TCRdb lists only in-frame clones, some missing. The sample comprises 150,000 to 250,000 clones, roughly 82% of which are singletons, and 13% rests with the top ten. Study-wide points: Cytomegalovirus association was assigned to about 150 TCR beta chains.

Material: PBMCs. This receptor was identified in a woman aged 25 to 39 in good health and CMV-seropositive. The chain has TRBV28 and TRBJ2-7; no clear D. The CDR3 DNA is TGTGCCAGTCAAGATATTTCGGTCTACGAGCAGTACTTC. As protein: CASQDISVYEQYF.